This record covers a single T cell receptor (beta chain). As yet, its antigen is unknown. The data were produced by immunoSEQ multiplex PCR, yet TCRdb's version contains in-frame clones alone and is incomplete. The sample lists about 5,600 clones; over 75% were seen once. This sample is part of a study of PD-1 blockade in classical Hodgkin lymphoma. General study results and limits: Newly diagnosed patients were said to have less baseline TCR diversity than healthy donors did. The origin of the repertoire differences remains undefined, with disease activity or prior therapy as possible causes.

Following autologous stem cell transplantation, relapse occurred in every patient, and exposure to brentuximab vedotin varied. Thawed PBMCs underwent magnetic negative selection to obtain purified CD8+ T cells. Per the germline V gene, CDR1 is LGHNA and CDR2 is YNFKEQ. The CDR3 sequence is 13 residues long. V dropped 4 bases and J dropped 8 bases, with 11 bases sitting between them. The chain combines TRBV4-2 with TRBJ2-2, with a possible D match to TRBD1 (5 bases). The sequencing here drew on CD8+ T cells from blood, taken at baseline. The receptor was derived from a human donor with classical Hodgkin lymphoma. The CDR3 coding sequence is TGTGCCAGCAGCCCGACAGCATCAGGGGAGCTGTTTTTT. Translating it yields CASSPTASGELFF.